What follows are 20 T cell receptor beta chains derived from one specimen sequenced in a study of blood T cell repertoires in COVID-19. Some clones are missing from TCRdb's copy, which holds only in-frame ones; the method was immunoSEQ multiplex PCR. This table has 200,000 to 250,000 clones, roughly 90% appearing once. The sequenced sample was PBMCs or T cells enriched from blood (not recorded which). These receptors were collected from a man between 25 and 39 years old who had been exposed to COVID-19.

The genes are TRBV5-1 and TRBJ2-7; 10 bases are shared with TRBD2. Trimming removed 4 bases from V and 3 bases from J; junction bases left unmatched: 4. In germline, CDR1 is SGHRS, CDR2 YFSETQ. The CDR3 runs 14 residues. CDR3 nucleotide sequence: TGCGCCAGCAGCCTAGCGGGGGTCGACTACGAGCAGTACTTC. Protein: CASSLAGVDYEQYF.

The chain joins TRBV6-5 to TRBJ1-5, with D perhaps TRBD1 (6 bases). The germline gives CDR1 MNHEY, CDR2 SVGAGI. The CDR3 consists of 15 residues. V lost 5 bases, J lost 0 bases, and 11 bases lay in between. The CDR3 DNA is TGTGCCAGCAGTACAGGGTTTCGTAGCAATCAGCCCCAGCATTTT. It translates to CASSTGFRSNQPQHF.

This chain's CDR3 is CASSLGTSGVNEQFF. The CDR3 DNA follows: TGTGCCAGCAGCCTTGGGACTAGCGGGGTCAATGAGCAGTTCTTC. The chain uses TRBV27 and TRBJ2-1, with 13 bases aligning to TRBD2. Per the germline V gene, CDR1 is MNHEY and CDR2 is SMNVEV (reference sequence). The CDR3 spans 15 residues. J lost 6 bases, V lost 6 bases, and 5 bases had no gene match.

The V gene is TRBV23-1, the J gene TRBJ1-1; maybe TRBD1 (6 bases). Being an ORF, TRBV23-1 has a function that is uncertain. The CDR3 runs to 14 residues. Trimming left V 7 bases short and J 1 base short, with 13 bases between. Here the CDR3 DNA reads TGCGCCAGCAACGGACAGTTTGGGAACACTGAAGCTTTCTTT. This codes for CASNGQFGNTEAFF.

J is TRBJ1-4 and V is TRBV11-3; 8 nucleotides align to TRBD1. V was pared by 3 bases and J by 6 bases, with 3 bases of the junction left unmatched. CDR3 length equals 14 residues. Germline-derived CDR1 and CDR2 are SGHNT and YENEEA. CDR3 bases: TGTGCCAGCAGCTTGGACAGGGTCCATGAAAAACTGTTTTTT. Its protein product is CASSLDRVHEKLFF.

This clone was observed a few times. The chain couples TRBV12-3 or TRBV12-4 to TRBJ2-2; D is perhaps TRBD1 (6 bases). Trimming removed 7 bases at V and 1 base at J, with 7 bases between. CDR3 size: 13 residues. The CDR3 DNA reads TGTGCCAGCATCAGGGGGAACACCGGGGAGCTGTTTTTT. As protein: CASIRGNTGELFF.

There are a few counts of this clone. CDR3 amino acids: CASSLRVSLNTEAFF. CDR3 nucleotide sequence: TGTGCCAGCAGCTTGCGGGTATCGCTGAACACTGAAGCTTTCTTT. The chain is built from TRBV5-5 and TRBJ1-1; D is ambiguous. V lost 1 base to trimming and J lost 0 bases, with 10 bases between them. CDR3 length: 15 amino acids. The V gene's germline CDR1 is SGHKS and CDR2 YYEKEE (reference sequence). Full variable domain (missing parts from reference TRBV5-5 and TRBJ1-1): DAGVTQSPTHLIKTRGQQVTLRCSPISGHKSVSWYQQVLGQGPQFIFQYYEKEERGRGNFPDRFSARQFPNYSSELNVNALLLGDSALYLCASSLRVSLNTEAFFGQGTRLTVV.

The V call is TRBV2, the J call TRBJ1-5, with TRBD1 as a possible D gene (5 bases). Trimming pared 7 bases from V and 1 base from J, leaving 8 bases between. The length of the CDR3 is 13 residues. Germline loops: CDR1 SNHLY, CDR2 FYNNEI. The CDR3 nucleotides read TGTGCCAGCAAGAGACAGAGCAATCAGCCCCAGCATTTT. It encodes CASKRQSNQPQHF.

This rearrangement joins TRBV5-4 to TRBJ2-1; D might be TRBD1 (6 bases). The CDR3 length is 16 residues. Between the trimmed V and J ends, which lost 0 bases and 1 base, there was a span of 11 bases. Germline V gene data show CDR1 as SGHNT and CDR2 as YYREEE (reference sequence). CDR3 amino acids: CASSLAHRESYNEQFF. CDR3 DNA: TGTGCCAGCAGCTTGGCCCACAGGGAATCCTACAATGAGCAGTTCTTC.

The V call is TRBV3-1 (or the pseudogene TRBV3-2), the J call TRBJ1-1; no reliable D call. This CDR3 is 11 amino acids long. Germline CDR1 and CDR2: LGHDT and YNNKEL (reference sequence). The V end was cut by 3 bases, the J end by 9 bases, with 8 bases between. This CDR3 reads CASSQEGKAFF. Here the CDR3 DNA reads TGTGCCAGCAGCCAGGAGGGAAAAGCTTTCTTT.

V and J are TRBV14 and TRBJ1-4; D may be TRBD1 (5 bases). Germline V gives CDR1 SGHDN, CDR2 FVKESK. The length of the CDR3 is 15 residues. Trimming cost V 0 bases and J 7 bases, with 12 bases left between them. The CDR3 protein is CASSQDRGGGEKLFF. CDR3 bases: TGTGCCAGCAGCCAAGACCGCGGGGGTGGTGAAAAACTGTTTTTT.

The genes are TRBV4-1 and TRBJ1-2; D is unclear. V lost 3 bases and J lost 1, with 6 bases in between. Per germline, CDR1 MGHRA and CDR2 YSYEKL. The CDR3 covers 13 residues. CDR3 DNA sequence: TGCGCCAGCAGCCAGTCCCTTAACTATGGCTACACCTTC. Its protein is CASSQSLNYGYTF.

The CDR3 DNA reads as TGCGCCAGCAGCCGCCTCATGGAGGGGAGTTTAGGGTTCTATAGTGGCTACACCTTC. As protein: CASSRLMEGSLGFYSGYTF. This chain links TRBV4-3 with TRBJ1-2; tentative D call: TRBD1 (5 bases). The CDR3 extends over 19 amino acids. Germline assignment: CDR1 LGHNA and CDR2 YSLEER. With 4 bases removed from V and 7 bases from J, the gap between germline ends came to 31 bases.

This chain uses TRBV18 with TRBJ2-7, with D tentatively TRBD2 (6 bases). The CDR3 length is 15 residues. Trimming removed 6 bases at V and 5 bases at J, with 20 bases between. Germline loops: CDR1 KGHSH, CDR2 LQKENI. The CDR3 protein is CASSTGWGREDEQYF. CDR3 sequence (DNA): TGTGCCAGCTCGACTGGCTGGGGCAGGGAGGACGAGCAGTACTTC.

The chain is built from TRBV5-6 and TRBJ1-2, with D maybe TRBD1 (5 bases). The CDR3 is made up of 13 amino acids. The V gene lost 4 bases and the J gene lost 8 bases, with 15 bases spanning the gap. Germline CDR1 SGHDT, CDR2 YYEEEE. This chain's CDR3 is CASSRPRPGGYTF. As DNA, the CDR3 is TGTGCCAGCAGCCGCCCCCGGCCAGGGGGCTACACCTTC.

J is TRBJ1-1 and V is TRBV2; perhaps TRBD1 as D (6 bases). Germline values: CDR1 SNHLY, CDR2 FYNNEI. The CDR3 length is 15 residues. Trimming removed 10 bases at V and 1 base at J, with 19 bases between. The CDR3 is CANPRVGQSNTEAFF. In DNA, the CDR3 is TGTGCCAACCCCAGAGTAGGACAGTCGAACACTGAAGCTTTCTTT.

V usage is TRBV18 and J usage is TRBJ1-4; 11 bases are shared with TRBD1. V gave up 5 bases and J gave up 8 bases; unmatched junction bases: 4. CDR3 length: 14 amino acids. The germline V gene encodes CDR1 KGHSH and CDR2 LQKENI. The CDR3 is CASSRTGGDEKLFF. CDR3 bases: TGTGCCAGCTCAAGGACAGGGGGCGACGAAAAACTGTTTTTT.

The chain carries TRBV5-1 and TRBJ1-6; D is unclear. The germline V gene has CDR1 SGHRS and CDR2 YFSETQ. The CDR3 totals 16 residues. Between the trimmed V and J ends, which lost 0 bases and 5 bases, there was a span of 12 bases. In DNA, the CDR3 is TGCGCCAGCAGCTTGGTAAGGCCGGGAGATAATTCACCCCTCCACTTT. It translates to CASSLVRPGDNSPLHF.

The chain is built from TRBV6-5 and TRBJ1-2; perhaps TRBD1 as D (5 bases). The CDR3 consists of 15 residues. V was trimmed by 6 bases and J by 5 bases, leaving 19 bases between them. The germline V gene encodes CDR1 MNHEY and CDR2 SVGAGI. CDR3 nucleotide sequence: TGTGCCAGCAGCGCGACTACTTTTGGGGGGTATGGCTACACCTTC. The encoded protein is CASSATTFGGYGYTF.

The chain carries TRBV7-8 and TRBJ2-7; 7 bases are shared with TRBD2. The V gene's germline CDR1 is SGHVS and CDR2 FQNEAQ. V lost 2 bases and J lost 3; bases outside the gene matches: 7. CDR3 length: 15 amino acids. CDR3 DNA: TGTGCCAGCAGCTTACACCAGCGGGAATTCTACGAGCAGTACTTC. Its protein product is CASSLHQREFYEQYF.